These T cell receptor beta chains were read from a single sample in a study of blood T cells in healthy people across ages. One entry per CDR3 protein, called by TCRdb with MiXCR from the 5' RACE reads. The sample shows around 940,000 distinct CDR3 sequences, 45% to 60% of them seen only once. Sequenced material: blood. The receptors come from an older woman in good health. Each CDR3 is given without its conserved first and last residue. Not all rows give a size; the values are once, few, many and, for expanded clones, a class.

clone_size v_call cdr3_aa
NA TRBV27 ASSAQGYSYNEQF
NA TRBV27 ASSLGGVAKNIQY
NA TRBV3-1 ASSQVIGGGGYT
few TRBV12-3/TRBV12-4 ASTPHTGNRNGYT
NA TRBV7-9 ASRLEPGLEQY
few TRBV6-2/TRBV6-3 ASSRTGSYNEQF
NA TRBV12-3/TRBV12-4 ASSRVFKAF
NA TRBV11-2 ASSLGTKGTEAF
once TRBV4-1 ASRPRREARGSYNEQF
NA TRBV11-1 ASSPCDSTDYNEQF
NA TRBV24-1 ATARQGPYNEQF
few TRBV7-2 ASSLGQVNSPLH
NA TRBV20-1 SAGYRVTQY
NA TRBV7-9 ASSLLWTGRNNEQF
NA TRBV5-1 ASRPGQSYEQY
NA TRBV29-1 SASPPAGQRETQY
few TRBV29-1 SVEGYPGGRADTQY
NA TRBV7-2 ASSLIYLVREGTDTQY
few TRBV20-1 SASRAGGDNEQF
NA TRBV4-1 ASGQDRPGYEQY